This T cell receptor (beta chain) was retrieved from a study of T cell repertoires in cytomegalovirus infection. Study at large: It can be stated that public TCR beta signatures indicated CMV infection as well as a matching HLA type. Findings and limits, study-wide: HLA-C-restricted CMV-specific TCR beta clonotypes were dominant in the ex vivo response.

To note about this clonotype: The antigen is undetermined.

TCRdb reanalysed the reads using MiXCR and keeps one entry per CDR3 protein. The sample shows about 830,000 distinct CDR3 sequences, 32% of them seen only once. Sequencing used cultured CD8+ T cells from PBMCs, obtained from culture after CMV antigen stimulation. The sequence was collected from a human donor in good health (CMV status not recorded). Some clones in this sample may be carry-over from other donors' samples.

CDR3 amino acids: CASSILGNQPQHF. CDR3 in DNA: TGTGCCAGTAGTATACTTGGCAATCAGCCCCAGCATTTT. The chain carries TRBV19 and TRBJ1-5; D is undetermined. Between the trimmed V and J ends, which lost 2 bases and 2 bases, there was a span of 4 bases. The germline V gene encodes CDR1 LNHDA and CDR2 SQIVND (reference sequence). The CDR3 extends over 13 amino acids. Variable domain in full (rest from reference TRBV19 and TRBJ1-5): DGGITQSPKYLFRKEGQNVTLSCEQNLNHDAMYWYRQDPGQGLRLIYYSQIVNDFQKGDIAEGYSVSREKKESFPLTVTSAQKNPTAFYLCASSILGNQPQHFGDGTRLSIL.